The 14 T cell receptor beta chains given below trace back to one sample, sequenced in a study of T cells in Graves' hyperthyroidism and ophthalmopathy. TCR beta CDR3 sequences were amplified from RNA transcripts. The HTBI primer set served for first-round RT-PCR of the TCR CDR3. Each CDR3 protein gets one entry after TCRdb re-called the multiplex PCR reads with MiXCR. The table has 350,000 to 400,000 distinct CDR3 sequences, approximately 19% seen once. The sequenced sample consisted of blood. These receptors originate from a woman aged 18-29 years with Graves' hyperthyroidism.

The rearrangement joins TRBV11-2 to TRBJ2-4, with TRBD1 matching 8 bases. Germline CDR1 reads SGHAT; CDR2 reads FQNNGV. Trimming cost V 0 bases and J 1 base; bases outside gene matches: 11. There are 19 residues in the CDR3. The CDR3 region is CASSLDGQGALGAKNIQYF. The CDR3 nucleotides are TGTGCCAGCAGCTTAGACGGGCAGGGGGCCCTGGGGGCCAAAAACATTCAGTACTTC.

This clonotype was observed at least ten times. This chain links TRBV30 with TRBJ1-1, with TRBD1 identical over 7 bases. This CDR3 is 12 amino acids long. Trimming removed 7 bases from V and 4 bases from J; junction bases left unmatched: 6. Germline CDR1 reads GTSNPN; CDR2 reads SVGIG (reference sequence). DNA for the CDR3: TGTGCCTACCGGACAGGCGGCACTGAAGCTTTCTTT. Protein product: CAYRTGGTEAFF.

This rearrangement joins TRBV2 to TRBJ1-5, with D possibly being TRBD1 (6 bases). Germline CDR1 SNHLY, CDR2 FYNNEI. Trimming took 7 bases from V and 7 from J, leaving 14 bases between them. The CDR3 contains 13 residues. DNA for the CDR3: TGTGCCAGCAATATCAGGGGAGGGCAGCCCCAGCATTTT. Its protein product is CASNIRGGQPQHF.

This clonotype was seen ten or more times. This chain uses TRBV4-1 with TRBJ2-5, with 8 bases matching TRBD1. CDR1 and CDR2 (germline): MGHRA, YSYEKL. The CDR3 loop spans 17 amino acids. V shed 2 bases and J 2 bases; nucleotides not matched to a gene: 10. In DNA form, the CDR3 reads TGCGCCAGCAGCCAACGACAGGGGTTATATCAGCAAGAGACCCAGTACTTC. It translates to CASSQRQGLYQQETQYF.

At least ten counts were recorded for this clonotype. The chain links TRBV20-1 to TRBJ1-2; 7 bases fit TRBD1. This CDR3 contains 14 residues. CDR1 and CDR2 from the germline V gene are DFQATT and SNEGSKA (reference sequence). With 0 bases clipped from V and 10 bases from J, the junction kept 11 bases outside the gene matches. CDR3 coding DNA: TGCAGTGCTAGAGAAAACGGACAGGTAGTAGACTACACCTTC. Amino acids: CSARENGQVVDYTF.

This clonotype occurred many times. This rearrangement joins TRBV5-1 to TRBJ1-5, with TRBD1 identical over 10 bases. The ends lost 4 bases at V and 1 base at J; junction bases unmatched: 8. The CDR3 has 17 residues. In germline, CDR1 is SGHRS, CDR2 YFSETQ. The CDR3 nucleotides read TGCGCCAGCAGCCCAGGAGGACAGGGGGGAAGCAATCAGCCCCAGCATTTT. Protein product: CASSPGGQGGSNQPQHF.

Ten or more counts support this clonotype. V usage is TRBV20-1 and J usage is TRBJ2-7; perhaps TRBD1 as D (5 bases). The CDR3 runs to 14 residues. Germline values: CDR1 DFQATT, CDR2 SNEGSKA (reference sequence). V lost 1 base and J lost 3, with 13 bases in between. The CDR3 DNA is TGCAGTGCTAGAGCCACAACAGGTGACTACGAGCAGTACTTC. Translation gives CSARATTGDYEQYF.

In its sample, this clonotype was seen many times. Here the CDR3 DNA reads TGTGCCAGCAGCTTAGGGGGGAGACTCTATGGCTACACCTTC. Amino acids: CASSLGGRLYGYTF. The chain joins TRBV11-2 to TRBJ1-2, with D possibly TRBD1 on 5 matching bases. The germline V and J ends were trimmed by 1 base and 4 bases, with 10 bases remaining between them. Germline V lookup: CDR1 SGHAT, CDR2 FQNNGV. The CDR3 contains 14 residues. Full variable domain (missing parts from reference TRBV11-2 and TRBJ1-2): EAGVAQSPRYKIIEKRQSVAFWCNPISGHATLYWYQQILGQGPKLLIQFQNNGVVDDSQLPKDRFSAERLKGVDSTLKIQPAKLEDSAVYLCASSLGGRLYGYTFGSGTRLTVV.

This rearrangement joins TRBV6-2 or TRBV6-3 to TRBJ1-5; D is possibly TRBD1 (5 bases). Germline V gene sequence: CDR1 MNHEY, CDR2 SVGEGT. This CDR3 contains 15 residues. V lost 5 bases and J 5 bases, leaving 16 bases between the germline ends. The CDR3 DNA reads as TGTGCCAGCAGTCCCCAAGGGCAGGGCTATCAGCCCCAGCATTTT. Protein product: CASSPQGQGYQPQHF.

This clonotype has ten or more counts. This chain's CDR3 is CATSRAGVLGQPQHF. As DNA, the CDR3 is TGTGCCACCAGCAGAGCAGGGGTTTTAGGTCAGCCCCAGCATTTT. The chain has TRBV15 and TRBJ1-5, with D tentatively TRBD1 (6 bases). The CDR3 has 15 residues. V was cut by 1 base and J by 6 bases, with 13 bases left in between. CDR1 is LNHNV and CDR2 is YYDKDF in the germline V gene (reference sequence).

The J gene is TRBJ1-2, the V gene TRBV20-1; the match to TRBD1 covers 11 bases. J gave up 3 bases and V 3 bases, and 9 bases lay outside the gene matches. The CDR3 runs 16 residues. CDR1 is DFQATT, CDR2 SNEGSKA, per germline (reference sequence). The CDR3 protein is CSARPSPGQGDYGYTF. CDR3 sequence (DNA): TGCAGTGCTAGGCCCTCACCGGGACAGGGGGACTATGGCTACACCTTC.

This clonotype was counted at least ten times. This sequence joins TRBV2 and TRBJ1-3; D perhaps matches TRBD1 (5 bases). Trimming took off 8 bases at V and 3 bases at J, with 20 bases between the two ends. This CDR3 contains 16 residues. From germline, CDR1 is SNHLY and CDR2 FYNNEI. The CDR3 bases are TGTGCCAGCGTCAGAGAGCCGGGGGTCTTTGGAAACACCATATATTTT. Encoded protein: CASVREPGVFGNTIYF.

This clonotype turned up a few times. The V and J genes are TRBV5-6 and TRBJ1-1, with D perhaps TRBD1 (5 bases). The germline V gene has CDR1 SGHDT and CDR2 YYEEEE. This CDR3 has 13 residues. V lost 3 bases, J lost 3 bases, and 9 bases lay in between. Here the CDR3 DNA reads TGTGCCAGCAGCTCGGGGGGGGACACTGAAGCTTTCTTT. This sequence encodes CASSSGGDTEAFF.

This clonotype was detected ten times or more. The genes are TRBV6-1 and TRBJ2-7; possibly TRBD2 for D (5 bases). This CDR3 region has 13 residues. Germline CDR1 is MNHNS and CDR2 is SASEGT. V was shortened by 2 bases and J by 4 bases, with 9 bases between the two germline ends. CDR3 loop: CASSERTPYEQYF. CDR3 DNA: TGTGCCAGCAGTGAACGGACTCCATACGAGCAGTACTTC.